This T cell receptor beta chain was recovered during a study of blood T cell repertoires in COVID-19. Whole-study context: Samples came from the United States, Italy and Spain, spanning acute and convalescent COVID-19. T cells, B-cell-depleted T cells, or PBMCs supplied cDNA or gDNA.

Authors' methods: Nucleated cell counts were estimated from reference gene primer amplification. Sequencing used immunoSEQ multiplex PCR; TCRdb keeps in-frame clones, though not all of them. V and J calls and clone size are given by that table; D and trimming were obtained from the DNA. The sample contains roughly 380,000 clones, approximately 90% of which appear only once. CDR1 and CDR2 (germline): ENHRY, SYGVKD. With 6 bases removed from V and 5 bases from J, the gap between germline ends came to 11 bases. This CDR3 is 12 amino acids long. The source material was peripheral blood. The chain joins TRBV10-3 to TRBJ2-7, with D possibly being TRBD2 (5 bases). This TCR was recovered from a woman between 40 and 55 years old with COVID-19, enrolled during active disease. The CDR3 loop is CAIRLEGHEQYF. The CDR3 nucleotides are TGTGCCATCAGGTTAGAGGGCCACGAGCAGTACTTC.